This T cell receptor (beta chain) was recovered during a study of T-cell memory formation after mild COVID-19. At the level of the study: TCR clusters were mostly donor specific.

Researchers used 5'RACE with constant-segment primers to make TCR alpha and TCR beta cDNA libraries that carry sample barcodes and UMIs. TCRdb re-called the 5' RACE reads through MiXCR, storing one row per CDR3 protein. The sample shows 350,000 to 500,000 distinct CDR3 sequences, about 22% of them seen only once. V lost 4 bases and J 16 bases, leaving 19 bases between the germline ends. The germline V gene has CDR1 LGHDT and CDR2 YNNKEL (reference sequence). The CDR3 totals 13 residues. This clonotype was found a few times. The antigen remains undetermined. Overall study findings and caveats: Pre-infection memory showed some responding clones, and this suggested that cross-reactive memory joined.

This TCR was sampled from an adult woman who had mild COVID-19 (a few samples of this study predate the infection). Cell type and time point are not known. What was sequenced was PBMCs or a T cell subset sorted from them (not recorded which). This rearrangement joins TRBV3-1 to TRBJ2-2; D perhaps matches TRBD2 (5 bases). CDR3 sequence reads: CASSLGSSFPGFF. In DNA, the CDR3 is TGTGCCAGCAGCCTCGGGTCTAGCTTTCCGGGGTTTTTT.